These T cell receptor beta chains were read from a single sample in a study of blood T cells in healthy people across ages. MiXCR, run by TCRdb on the 5' RACE reads, gives a single entry per CDR3 protein. The data contain 630,000 or so distinct CDR3 sequences, about 28% of them singletons. The sample taken for sequencing was blood. The source of these receptors is a woman of 80 years or more in good health. CDR3s include the opening cysteine and the closing phenylalanine or tryptophan. A D gene is named only where the DNA matches it firmly. Where a row states a size, it is once, few, many or the class of an expanded clone; other rows omit it.

size	V	J	D	CDR3	DNA
many	TRBV12-3/TRBV12-4	TRBJ2-7	NA	CASSSIPRHEQYF	TGTGCCAGCAGTTCCATCCCCAGGCACGAGCAGTACTTC
many	TRBV20-1	TRBJ2-3	TRBD2	CSAVAGGSTDTQYF	TGCAGTGCTGTAGCGGGGGGGAGCACAGATACGCAGTATTTT
many	TRBV27	TRBJ2-7	NA	CASSLQGRDEQYF	TGTGCCAGCAGCCTCCAGGGGAGGGACGAGCAGTACTTC
many	TRBV4-1	TRBJ2-1	NA	CASSPRSGGVYNEQFF	TGCGCCAGCAGCCCAAGATCCGGGGGTGTATACAATGAGCAGTTCTTC
few	TRBV25-1	TRBJ1-1	TRBD1	CASSEYKGGSGGRNTEAFF	TGTGCCAGCAGTGAATATAAGGGGGGGTCAGGGGGAAGAAACACTGAAGCTTTCTTT
many	TRBV20-1	TRBJ1-2	NA	CSARGGRLYGYTF	TGCAGTGCTAGAGGGGGGAGACTCTATGGCTACACCTTC
NA	TRBV10-3	TRBJ2-2	NA	CAISRTDANTGELFF	TGTGCCATCAGCCGAACGGACGCGAACACCGGGGAGCTGTTTTTT
NA	TRBV20-1	TRBJ2-3	TRBD2	CSARAHIAGGNTDTQYF	TGCAGTGCTAGAGCACATATAGCGGGGGGAAACACAGATACGCAGTATTTT
many	TRBV2	TRBJ2-5	NA	CASSEAQSTQYF	TGTGCCAGCAGTGAAGCGCAGTCGACCCAGTACTTC
NA	TRBV5-4	TRBJ2-3	NA	CASSARGTDTQYF	TGTGCCAGCAGCGCCCGGGGCACAGATACGCAGTATTTT
few	TRBV30	TRBJ2-5	NA	CAWIPRQETQYF	TGTGCCTGGATCCCGAGACAAGAGACCCAGTACTTC
many	TRBV7-6	TRBJ2-3	TRBD2	CASSSQLAGGTDTQYF	TGTGCCAGCAGCTCCCAGTTGGCGGGGGGTACAGATACGCAGTATTTT
many	TRBV9	TRBJ2-5	NA	CASSSQGTQYF	TGTGCCAGCAGCTCTCAGGGGACCCAGTACTTC
many	TRBV5-1	TRBJ2-2	NA	CASSLDSSGELFF	TGCGCCAGCAGCTTGGATAGTTCCGGGGAGCTGTTTTTT
NA	TRBV6-1	TRBJ1-5	NA	CASSEAGHRSNQPQHF	TGTGCCAGCAGTGAAGCGGGGCACAGGTCTAATCAGCCCCAGCATTTT
many	TRBV7-9	TRBJ2-6	NA	CASSSNRLSGANVLTF	TGTGCCAGCAGCTCCAACAGGCTCTCTGGGGCCAACGTCCTGACTTTC
few	TRBV20-1	TRBJ1-2	NA	CSARGRSYGYTF	TGCAGTGCTAGAGGGAGGAGTTATGGCTACACCTTC
NA	TRBV24-1	TRBJ1-2	TRBD1	CATSDLTDRENGYTF	TGTGCCACCAGTGATCTAACGGACAGGGAGAATGGCTACACCTTC
NA	TRBV6-6	TRBJ2-3	TRBD2	CASSRGLAGGGDTQYF	TGTGCCAGCAGCCGGGGACTAGCGGGGGGTGGGGATACGCAGTATTTT
NA	TRBV30	TRBJ2-1	NA	CAWSGTVGELFF	TGTGCCTGGAGTGGGACGGTCGGTGAGCTGTTCTTC
many	TRBV18	TRBJ2-1	TRBD1	CASSPGDRGLVNEQFF	TGTGCCAGCTCCCCCGGGGACAGGGGGCTGGTCAATGAGCAGTTCTTC
NA	TRBV30	TRBJ2-1	TRBD1	CACGQGSYNEQFF	TGTGCCTGCGGACAGGGTTCCTACAATGAGCAGTTCTTC
NA	TRBV9	TRBJ2-7	NA	CASSERGCYGQYF	TGTGCCAGCAGCGAACGGGGCTGCTACGGGCAGTACTTC
many	TRBV6-5	TRBJ2-7	NA	CASSYSAGSYEQYF	TGTGCCAGCAGTTACTCGGCCGGCTCCTACGAGCAGTACTTC
NA	TRBV7-9	TRBJ2-5	NA	CASSADSFETQYF	TGTGCCAGCAGCGCGGACAGCTTTGAGACCCAGTACTTC
many	TRBV10-3	TRBJ2-3	NA	CAIGGSSRDTQYF	TGTGCCATCGGGGGTAGCTCAAGAGATACGCAGTATTTT
many	TRBV30	TRBJ2-5	NA	CAWTSRETQYF	TGTGCCTGGACTAGCAGAGAGACCCAGTACTTC